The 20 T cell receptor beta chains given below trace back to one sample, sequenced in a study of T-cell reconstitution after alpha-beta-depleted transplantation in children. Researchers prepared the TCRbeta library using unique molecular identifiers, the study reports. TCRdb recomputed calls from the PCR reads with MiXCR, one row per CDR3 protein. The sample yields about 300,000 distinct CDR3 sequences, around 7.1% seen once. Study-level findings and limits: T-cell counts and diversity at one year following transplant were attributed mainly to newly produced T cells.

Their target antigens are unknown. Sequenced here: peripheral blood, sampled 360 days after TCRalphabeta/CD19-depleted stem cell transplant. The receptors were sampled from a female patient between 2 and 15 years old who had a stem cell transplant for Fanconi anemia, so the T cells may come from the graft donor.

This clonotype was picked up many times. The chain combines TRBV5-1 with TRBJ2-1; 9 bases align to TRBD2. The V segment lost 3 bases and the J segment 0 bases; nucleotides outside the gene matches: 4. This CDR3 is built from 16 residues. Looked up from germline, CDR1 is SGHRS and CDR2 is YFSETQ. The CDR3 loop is CASSSSGTGSYNEQFF. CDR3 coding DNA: TGCGCCAGCAGCTCTAGCGGGACGGGCTCCTACAATGAGCAGTTCTTC. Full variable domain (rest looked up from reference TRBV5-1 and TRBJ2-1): KAGVTQTPRYLIKTRGQQVTLSCSPISGHRSVSWYQQTPGQGLQFLFEYFSETQRNKGNFPGRFSGRQFSNSRSEMNVSTLELGDSALYLCASSSSGTGSYNEQFFGPGTRLTVL.

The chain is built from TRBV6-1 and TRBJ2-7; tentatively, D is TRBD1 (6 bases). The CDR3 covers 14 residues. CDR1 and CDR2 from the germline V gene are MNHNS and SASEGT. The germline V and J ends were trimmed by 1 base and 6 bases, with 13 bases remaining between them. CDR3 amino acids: CASSEDTGWREQYV. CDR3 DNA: TGTGCCAGCAGTGAAGACACAGGGTGGCGCGAGCAGTACGTC.

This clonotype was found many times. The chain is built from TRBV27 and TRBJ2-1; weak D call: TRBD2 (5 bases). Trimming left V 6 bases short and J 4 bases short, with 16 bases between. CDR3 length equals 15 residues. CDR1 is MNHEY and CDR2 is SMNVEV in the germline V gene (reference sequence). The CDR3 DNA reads TGTGCCAGCAGCCCACGGACTCGACCATACAATGAGCAGTTCTTC. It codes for CASSPRTRPYNEQFF.

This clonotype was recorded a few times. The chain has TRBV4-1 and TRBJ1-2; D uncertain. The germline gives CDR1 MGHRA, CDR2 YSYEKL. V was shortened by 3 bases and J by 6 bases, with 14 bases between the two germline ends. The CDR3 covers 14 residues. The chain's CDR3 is CASSHPGIIDGYTF. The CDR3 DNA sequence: TGCGCCAGCAGCCATCCAGGAATCATTGATGGCTACACCTTC.

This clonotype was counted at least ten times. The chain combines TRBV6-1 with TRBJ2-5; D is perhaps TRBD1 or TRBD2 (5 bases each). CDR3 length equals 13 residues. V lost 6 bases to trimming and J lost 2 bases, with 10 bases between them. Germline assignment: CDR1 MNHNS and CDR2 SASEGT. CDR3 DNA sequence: TGTGCCAGCAGAGGTGGGGGACAAGAGACCCAGTACTTC. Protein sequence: CASRGGGQETQYF.

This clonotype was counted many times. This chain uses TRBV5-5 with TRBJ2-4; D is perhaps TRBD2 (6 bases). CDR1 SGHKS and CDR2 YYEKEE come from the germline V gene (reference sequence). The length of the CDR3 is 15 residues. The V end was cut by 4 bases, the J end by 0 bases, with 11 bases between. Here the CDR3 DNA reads TGTGCCAGCAGCCCCTTCGGGGGAGCCAAAAACATTCAGTACTTC. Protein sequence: CASSPFGGAKNIQYF. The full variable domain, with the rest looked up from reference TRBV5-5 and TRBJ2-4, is DAGVTQSPTHLIKTRGQQVTLRCSPISGHKSVSWYQQVLGQGPQFIFQYYEKEERGRGNFPDRFSARQFPNYSSELNVNALLLGDSALYLCASSPFGGAKNIQYFGAGTRLSVL.

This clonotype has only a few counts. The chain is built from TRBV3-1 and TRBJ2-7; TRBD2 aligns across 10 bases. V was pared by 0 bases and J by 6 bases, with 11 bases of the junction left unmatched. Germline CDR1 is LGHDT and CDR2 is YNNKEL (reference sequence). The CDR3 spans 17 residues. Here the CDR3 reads CASSQEGVLAGVGEQYF. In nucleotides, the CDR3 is TGTGCCAGCAGCCAAGAAGGGGTGCTAGCGGGAGTCGGCGAGCAGTACTTC.

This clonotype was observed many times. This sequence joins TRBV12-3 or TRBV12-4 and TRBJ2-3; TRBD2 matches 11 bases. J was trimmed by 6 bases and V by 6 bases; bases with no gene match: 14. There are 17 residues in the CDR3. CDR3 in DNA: TGTGCCAGCAGCCACAACCAGCCCACTAGCGGGGGTGATACGCAGTATTTT. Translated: CASSHNQPTSGGDTQYF.

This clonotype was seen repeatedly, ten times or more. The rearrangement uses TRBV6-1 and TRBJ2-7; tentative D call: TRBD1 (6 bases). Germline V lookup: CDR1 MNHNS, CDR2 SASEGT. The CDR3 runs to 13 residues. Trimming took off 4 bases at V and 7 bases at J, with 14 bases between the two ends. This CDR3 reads CASSVTGLREQYF. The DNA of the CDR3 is TGTGCCAGCAGTGTCACAGGGTTGAGGGAGCAGTACTTC.

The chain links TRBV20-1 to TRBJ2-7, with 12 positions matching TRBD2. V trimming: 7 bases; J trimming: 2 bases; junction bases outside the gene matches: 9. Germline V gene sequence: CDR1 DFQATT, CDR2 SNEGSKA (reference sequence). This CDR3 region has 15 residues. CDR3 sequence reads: CSVRSSGRAPYEQYF. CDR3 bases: TGCAGTGTCCGATCTAGCGGGAGGGCCCCCTACGAGCAGTACTTC.

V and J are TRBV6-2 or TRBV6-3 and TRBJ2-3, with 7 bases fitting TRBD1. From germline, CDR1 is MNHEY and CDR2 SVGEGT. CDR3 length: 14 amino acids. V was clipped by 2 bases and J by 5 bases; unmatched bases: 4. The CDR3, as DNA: TGTGCCAGCAGTTACCGACAGGGAGAAGATACGCAGTATTTT. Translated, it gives CASSYRQGEDTQYF.

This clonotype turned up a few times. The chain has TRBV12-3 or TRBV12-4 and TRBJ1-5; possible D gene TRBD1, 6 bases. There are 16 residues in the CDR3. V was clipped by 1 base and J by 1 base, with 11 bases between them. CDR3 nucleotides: TGTGCCAGCAGTTTAGGAGGGGGGTTAAGCAATCAGCCCCAGCATTTT. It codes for CASSLGGGLSNQPQHF.

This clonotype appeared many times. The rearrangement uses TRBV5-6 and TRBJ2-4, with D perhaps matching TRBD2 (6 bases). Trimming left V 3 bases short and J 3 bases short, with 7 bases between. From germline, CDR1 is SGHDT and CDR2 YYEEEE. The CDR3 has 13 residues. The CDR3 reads CASSWGDKNIQYF. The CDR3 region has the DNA TGTGCCAGCAGCTGGGGGGACAAAAACATTCAGTACTTC.

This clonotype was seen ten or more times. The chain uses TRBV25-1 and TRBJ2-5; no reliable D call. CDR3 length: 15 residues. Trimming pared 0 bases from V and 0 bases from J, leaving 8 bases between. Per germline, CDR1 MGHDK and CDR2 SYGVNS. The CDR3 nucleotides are TGTGCCAGCAGTGAATATGTCGGATACCAAGAGACCCAGTACTTC. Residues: CASSEYVGYQETQYF.

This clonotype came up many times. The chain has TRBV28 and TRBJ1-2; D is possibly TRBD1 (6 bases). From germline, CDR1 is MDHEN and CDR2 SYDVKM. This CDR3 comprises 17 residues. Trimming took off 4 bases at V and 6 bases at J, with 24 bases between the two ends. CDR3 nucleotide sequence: TGTGCCAGCAGTTCAGGGAGTTTGGCAGGGGAACTTCATGGCTACACCTTC. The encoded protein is CASSSGSLAGELHGYTF.

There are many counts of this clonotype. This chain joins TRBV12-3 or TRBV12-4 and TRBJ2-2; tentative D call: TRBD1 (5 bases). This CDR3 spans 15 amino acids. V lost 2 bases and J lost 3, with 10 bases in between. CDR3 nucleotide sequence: TGTGCCAGCAGTTTATTTGACAGCCACACCGGGGAGCTGTTTTTT. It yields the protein CASSLFDSHTGELFF.

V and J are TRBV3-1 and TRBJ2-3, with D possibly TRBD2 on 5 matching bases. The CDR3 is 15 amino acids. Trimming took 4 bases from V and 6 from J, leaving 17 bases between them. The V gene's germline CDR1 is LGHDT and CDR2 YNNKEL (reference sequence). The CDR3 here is CASSLQKQRGDTQYF. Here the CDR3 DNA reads TGTGCCAGCAGCCTACAAAAACAACGAGGGGATACGCAGTATTTT.

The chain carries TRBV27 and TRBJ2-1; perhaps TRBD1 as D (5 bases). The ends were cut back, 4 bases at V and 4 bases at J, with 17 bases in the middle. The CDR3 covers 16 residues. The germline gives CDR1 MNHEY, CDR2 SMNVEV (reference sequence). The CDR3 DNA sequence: TGTGCCAGCAGTTCCACCTTTCTGGACATATACAATGAGCAGTTCTTC. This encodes CASSSTFLDIYNEQFF.

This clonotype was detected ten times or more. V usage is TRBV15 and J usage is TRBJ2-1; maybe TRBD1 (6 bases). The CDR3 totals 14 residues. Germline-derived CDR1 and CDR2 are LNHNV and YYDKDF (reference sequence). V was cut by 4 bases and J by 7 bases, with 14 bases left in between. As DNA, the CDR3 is TGTGCCACCAGCATCCCGTACAGGGTAAATGAGCAGTTCTTC. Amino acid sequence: CATSIPYRVNEQFF.

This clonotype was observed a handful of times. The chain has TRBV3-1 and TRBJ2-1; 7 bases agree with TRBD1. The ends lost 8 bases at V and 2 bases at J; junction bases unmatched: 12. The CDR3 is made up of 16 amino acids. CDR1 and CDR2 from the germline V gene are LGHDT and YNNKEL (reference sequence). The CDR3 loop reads CASSQGDRAAYNEQFF. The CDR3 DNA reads TGTGCCAGCTCCCAAGGGGACAGAGCCGCCTACAATGAGCAGTTCTTC.